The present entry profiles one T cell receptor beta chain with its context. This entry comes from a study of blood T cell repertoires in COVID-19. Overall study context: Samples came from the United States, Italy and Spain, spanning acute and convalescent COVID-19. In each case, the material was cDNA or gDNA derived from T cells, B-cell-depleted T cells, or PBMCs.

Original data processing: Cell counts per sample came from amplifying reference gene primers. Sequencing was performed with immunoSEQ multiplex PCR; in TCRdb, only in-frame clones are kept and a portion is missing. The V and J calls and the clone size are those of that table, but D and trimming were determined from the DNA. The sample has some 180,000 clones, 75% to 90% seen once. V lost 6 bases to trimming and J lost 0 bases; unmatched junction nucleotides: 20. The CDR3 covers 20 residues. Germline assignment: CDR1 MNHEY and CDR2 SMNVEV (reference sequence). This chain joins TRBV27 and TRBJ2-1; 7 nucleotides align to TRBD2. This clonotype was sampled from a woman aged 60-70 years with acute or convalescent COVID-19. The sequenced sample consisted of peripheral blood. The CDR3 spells CASSTQLYERGRSSYNEQFF. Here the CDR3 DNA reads TGTGCCAGCAGCACGCAATTATACGAGCGGGGTAGGAGCTCCTACAATGAGCAGTTCTTC.